The 29 T cell receptor beta chains below all came from one sample that was sequenced in a study of blood T cells in healthy people across ages. Together with a sample-barcoded 5' primer, a J-beta primer mix was included in a second PCR lasting roughly 6 to 12 cycles. TCRdb processed the 5' RACE reads anew with MiXCR; each CDR3 protein has one entry. This sample has roughly 800,000 distinct CDR3 sequences, with around a quarter found just once. This sample was shared with a second study, whose subject was T cells of mothers and their children.

The sample taken for sequencing was blood. The receptors were sampled from a boy aged 5-17 years in good health.

The V and J genes are TRBV5-6 and TRBJ2-6; D might be TRBD1 (6 bases). Deletions cut 0 bases from V and 0 bases from J, with 10 bases between. Looked up from germline, CDR1 is SGHDT and CDR2 is YYEEEE. The CDR3 totals 17 residues. The chain's CDR3 is CASSLGDILSGANVLTF. The CDR3 bases are TGTGCCAGCAGCTTGGGGGACATTCTCTCTGGGGCCAACGTCCTGACTTTC.

The V gene is TRBV27, the J gene TRBJ1-1, with no clear D. With 2 bases removed from V and 0 bases from J, the gap between germline ends came to 7 bases. Germline assignment: CDR1 MNHEY and CDR2 SMNVEV (reference sequence). This CDR3 is built from 14 residues. In DNA, the CDR3 is TGTGCCAGCAGTTTAATGGCCCTGAACACTGAAGCTTTCTTT. Protein product: CASSLMALNTEAFF.

CDR3: CASYGASGANVLTF. The DNA of the CDR3 is TGCGCCAGCTATGGGGCCTCTGGGGCCAACGTCCTGACTTTC. This rearrangement joins TRBV5-1 to TRBJ2-6, with a tentative D call TRBD1 (5 bases). The V gene's germline CDR1 is SGHRS and CDR2 YFSETQ. The V end lost 7 bases, the J end lost 0 bases, and 8 bases lay between the germline ends. The CDR3 sequence is 14 residues long.

This clonotype was counted a few times. The chain links TRBV4-3 to TRBJ1-4; 9 bases fit TRBD1. The CDR3 sequence is 16 residues long. The junction had 11 bases not matched to a gene; V was cut back by 4 bases and J by 8 bases. Germline assignment: CDR1 LGHNA and CDR2 YSLEER. In DNA form, the CDR3 reads TGCGCCAGCAGCCGGATACAGGGGGCGGTTGTGGAAAAACTGTTTTTT. This translates into CASSRIQGAVVEKLFF.

J is TRBJ2-7 and V is TRBV29-1, with 10 bases lining up with TRBD1. CDR3 length: 11 amino acids. CDR1 is SQVTM and CDR2 is ANQGSEA in the germline V gene. V lost 6 bases, J lost 5 bases, and 1 base stayed unmatched. The CDR3 DNA follows: TGCAGCGTGGGACAGGGGAACGAGCAGTACTTC. As protein: CSVGQGNEQYF.

V and J are TRBV20-1 and TRBJ2-1; D is perhaps TRBD2 (6 bases). There are 14 residues in the CDR3. V lost 3 bases to trimming and J lost 9 bases, with 18 bases between them. Germline lookup yields CDR1 DFQATT and CDR2 SNEGSKA (reference sequence). The CDR3 here is CSASRDSLPTEQFF. DNA of the CDR3: TGCAGTGCTAGCCGGGACTCCCTTCCCACTGAGCAGTTCTTC.

This clonotype was observed a few times. V and J are TRBV7-9 and TRBJ2-3; D gene unclear. V lost 1 base and J 2 bases, leaving 13 bases between the germline ends. Looked up from germline, CDR1 is SEHNR and CDR2 is FQNEAQ (reference sequence). The CDR3 is 16 amino acids. This CDR3 is CASSLGTSLPTDTQYF. DNA for the CDR3: TGTGCCAGCAGCTTAGGTACATCGCTCCCCACAGATACGCAGTATTTT. The whole variable domain, remainder taken from reference TRBV7-9 and TRBJ2-3, is DTGVSQNPRHKITKRGQNVTFRCDPISEHNRLYWYRQTLGQGPEFLTYFQNEAQLEKSRLLSDRFSAERPKGSFSTLEIQRTEQGDSAMYLCASSLGTSLPTDTQYFGPGTRLTVL.

In regard to this clonotype: One end of the junction fails to match germline, which may point to a read error. This chain links TRBV5-6 with TRBJ2-1; 7 nucleotides match TRBD2. The CDR3 covers 15 residues. Germline assignment: CDR1 SGHDT and CDR2 YYEEEE. The CDR3 region is CASSLSGLVIDEQFF. The CDR3 region has the DNA TGTGCCAGTAGCTTATCAGGACTAGTTATAGATGAGCAGTTCTTC.

The rearrangement links TRBV6-2 or TRBV6-3 to TRBJ1-1, with 7 bases lining up with TRBD1. The CDR3 runs to 14 residues. Trimming at V came to 6 bases and at J to 3 bases, leaving 7 bases not matched to a gene. From germline, CDR1 is MNHEY and CDR2 SVGEGT. CDR3 sequence (DNA): TGTGCCAGCAGGGTAGGGACAGACTACACTGAAGCTTTCTTT. Translation gives CASRVGTDYTEAFF.

V is TRBV12-3 or TRBV12-4 and J is TRBJ2-5; 9 positions agree with TRBD1. The J call is in doubt because the DNA end fits TRBJ2-7 better. The CDR3 extends over 14 amino acids. The CDR3 region is CASRYKTGGYEQYF. The CDR3 bases are TGTGCCAGCAGGTACAAGACAGGGGGCTACGAGCAGTACTTC.

The V call is TRBV15, the J call TRBJ2-1; D perhaps matches TRBD1 (6 bases). V shed 5 bases and J shed 11 bases, with 19 bases lying between them. The CDR3 is made up of 14 amino acids. Germline loops: CDR1 LNHNV, CDR2 YYDKDF (reference sequence). The CDR3 coding sequence is TGTGCCACCAGCCTACAGGGTACCCTTCAACAGCAGTTCTTC. Its protein is CATSLQGTLQQQFF.

This clonotype was observed a few times. This sequence joins TRBV12-3 or TRBV12-4 and TRBJ2-4; 7 bases fit TRBD2. The CDR3 length is 13 residues. After removal of 5 bases from V and 6 bases from J, the junction contained 4 bases not matched to a gene. In DNA form, the CDR3 reads TGTGCCAGCAGTATGGGCGGGGGAAACATTCAGTACTTC. This sequence encodes CASSMGGGNIQYF.

A few counts support this clonotype. V is TRBV2 and J is TRBJ2-3; 10 bases fit TRBD2. The V segment lost 5 bases and the J segment 3 bases; nucleotides outside the gene matches: 8. Germline-derived CDR1 and CDR2 are SNHLY and FYNNEI. There are 16 residues in the CDR3. In DNA form, the CDR3 reads TGTGCCAGCAGTAACAGTCTAGCGGGAGTAACAGATACGCAGTATTTT. Residues: CASSNSLAGVTDTQYF.

This clonotype was seen more than once but under ten times. The CDR3 loop reads CAISESPYGYTF. In DNA form, the CDR3 reads TGTGCCATCAGTGAATCCCCGTATGGCTACACCTTC. The chain employs TRBV10-3 and TRBJ1-2; D is uncertain. Between the trimmed V and J ends, which lost 3 bases and 5 bases, there was a span of 7 bases. CDR1 and CDR2 from the germline V gene are ENHRY and SYGVKD. CDR3 size: 12 residues.

The rearrangement uses TRBV7-3 and TRBJ2-2; D possibly uses TRBD1 or TRBD2 (5 bases each). V lost 0 bases and J 4 bases, leaving 9 bases between the germline ends. Germline V gene sequence: CDR1 SGHTA, CDR2 FQGTGA. CDR3 length equals 15 residues. In DNA, the CDR3 is TGTGCCAGCAGCTTAACGGGGGTAGGCACCGGGGAGCTGTTTTTT. This sequence encodes CASSLTGVGTGELFF.

The chain is built from TRBV3-1 and TRBJ1-1; 7 bases align to TRBD1. From germline, CDR1 is LGHDT and CDR2 YNNKEL (reference sequence). The CDR3 contains 14 residues. The trim removed 6 bases at V and 4 bases at J, leaving 8 bases unmatched. The CDR3 coding sequence is TGTGCCAGCAGAGACAGGGACCGCGGCACTGAAGCTTTCTTT. It yields the protein CASRDRDRGTEAFF.

Only a few counts were recorded for this clonotype. The chain has TRBV7-9 and TRBJ2-3, with TRBD2 matching over 9 bases. The CDR3 sequence is 21 residues long. The V and J ends lost 5 bases and 1 base, in that order; junction bases with no gene match: 22. Germline V CDR1 and CDR2: SEHNR, FQNEAQ (reference sequence). The CDR3 protein is CASSPLGPSRREGYGTDTQYF. The CDR3 bases are TGTGCCAGCAGCCCCTTAGGACCGTCTCGGCGGGAGGGATACGGCACAGATACGCAGTATTTT. The variable domain in full, with the rest retrieved from reference TRBV7-9 and TRBJ2-3, is DTGVSQNPRHKITKRGQNVTFRCDPISEHNRLYWYRQTLGQGPEFLTYFQNEAQLEKSRLLSDRFSAERPKGSFSTLEIQRTEQGDSAMYLCASSPLGPSRREGYGTDTQYFGPGTRLTVL.

The chain has TRBV4-1 and TRBJ2-2; D ambiguous. The CDR3 consists of 14 residues. The germline V gene has CDR1 MGHRA and CDR2 YSYEKL. Trimming removed 1 base at V and 3 bases at J, with 6 bases between. CDR3 nucleotide sequence: TGCGCCAGCAGCCAAGCGCCCGACACCGGGGAGCTGTTTTTT. Protein: CASSQAPDTGELFF.

The chain links TRBV7-2 to TRBJ2-1; D is undetermined. V dropped 2 bases and J dropped 0 bases, with 8 bases sitting between them. The CDR3 consists of 15 residues. Germline V gives CDR1 SGHTA, CDR2 FQGNSA. CDR3 sequence reads: CTSSLIESSYNEQFF. DNA for the CDR3: TGTACCAGCAGCTTAATAGAAAGCTCCTACAATGAGCAGTTCTTC.

This clonotype was seen once. The chain carries TRBV13 and TRBJ2-1, with TRBD1 identical over 11 bases. The DNA end lines up better with TRBJ2-7; the J call may be wrong. The V gene's germline CDR1 is PRHDT and CDR2 FYEKMQ (reference sequence). The CDR3 consists of 15 residues. This chain's CDR3 is CASSERDRGISEQYF. The CDR3 DNA sequence: TGTGCCAGCAGCGAGCGGGACAGGGGGATCTCCGAGCAGTACTTC.

The V call is TRBV7-2, the J call TRBJ1-4; D is possibly TRBD1 (6 bases). This CDR3 has 15 residues. Per the germline V gene, CDR1 is SGHTA and CDR2 is FQGNSA. V shed 2 bases and J shed 3 bases, with 10 bases lying between them. In DNA, the CDR3 is TGTGCCAGCAGCTTAAGAGGGGGGTCTAATGAAAAACTGTTTTTT. It translates to CASSLRGGSNEKLFF.

This chain joins TRBV7-9 and TRBJ2-2; possibly TRBD1 or TRBD2 for D (5 bases each). The CDR3 runs 16 residues. The germline V and J ends were trimmed by 0 bases and 7 bases, with 15 bases remaining between them. Germline V gives CDR1 SEHNR, CDR2 FQNEAQ (reference sequence). CDR3 bases: TGTGCCAGCAGCTTAGCTGGGGGATCTGAAGGCGGGGAGCTGTTTTTT. This gives the protein CASSLAGGSEGGELFF.

As to this clonotype: One end of the junction does not line up with germline, which may come from a read error. This rearrangement joins TRBV7-7 to TRBJ2-1, with D tentatively TRBD1 (6 bases). The end of the DNA fits TRBJ2-5 better, so the J call may be wrong. CDR3 length: 15 amino acids. CDR1 is SSHAT, CDR2 FNYEAQ, per germline (reference sequence). Written as DNA, the CDR3 is TGTGCTAGCAGCTTTGGACCAGGGGTAGGGGAGACCCAGTACTTC. This encodes CASSFGPGVGETQYF.

About this clonotype: The junction departs from the called germline gene at one end, perhaps through a read error. This chain links TRBV7-7 with TRBJ1-5, with 10 positions matching TRBD1. Germline CDR1 and CDR2: SSHAT and FNYEAQ (reference sequence). The CDR3 totals 18 residues. The CDR3 coding sequence is TGTGCTAGCAGCTCCCAGGCTTCGGGACAGGGGATCAATCAGCCCCAGCATTTT. Protein: CASSSQASGQGINQPQHF.

The chain combines TRBV5-6 with TRBJ1-4; the match to TRBD1 covers 8 bases. There are 14 residues in the CDR3. Germline lookup yields CDR1 SGHDT and CDR2 YYEEEE. Unmatched junction bases numbered 4, after V lost 1 base and J lost 8 bases. The CDR3, as DNA: TGTGCCAGCAGCTTGAACGACAGGGGAGAAAAACTGTTTTTT. It encodes CASSLNDRGEKLFF.

The genes are TRBV4-3 and TRBJ2-1; TRBD2 is a possible D gene (5 bases). The germline gives CDR1 LGHNA, CDR2 YSLEER. The CDR3 is made up of 15 amino acids. V was shortened by 0 bases and J by 0 bases, with 6 bases between the two germline ends. CDR3 amino acids: CASSQERASYNEQFF. DNA of the CDR3: TGCGCCAGCAGCCAAGAGCGGGCCTCCTACAATGAGCAGTTCTTC.

The chain recombines TRBV4-1 with TRBJ1-3; D is unclear. V was cut by 1 base and J by 6 bases, with 7 bases left in between. The CDR3 covers 13 residues. Looked up from germline, CDR1 is MGHRA and CDR2 is YSYEKL. CDR3 amino acids: CASSQGGQNTIYF. The CDR3 bases are TGCGCCAGCAGCCAAGGGGGTCAAAACACCATATATTTT.

In DNA, the CDR3 is TGTGCCAGCAAGGCCCCGAACGGGTTTACTGAAGCTTTCTTT. This translates into CASKAPNGFTEAFF. The V and J genes are TRBV11-3 and TRBJ1-1, with D unresolved. The CDR3 has 14 residues. With 7 bases removed from V and 5 bases from J, the gap between germline ends came to 17 bases. Germline V gene sequence: CDR1 SGHNT, CDR2 YENEEA. Combining the CDR3 with reference TRBV11-3 and TRBJ1-1 gives the whole variable domain EAGVVQSPRYKIIEKKQPVAFWCNPISGHNTLYWYLQNLGQGPELLIRYENEEAVDDSQLPKDRFSAERLKGVDSTLKIQPAELGDSAVYLCASKAPNGFTEAFFGQGTRLTVV.

The sample holds a few counts of this clonotype. The chain has TRBV6-5 and TRBJ2-1, with D unresolved. Germline CDR1 is MNHEY and CDR2 is SVGAGI. V shed 4 bases and J shed 1 base, with 8 bases lying between them. This CDR3 is built from 14 residues. The CDR3 DNA is TGTGCCAGCAGTTCCATCCTATCCTACAATGAGCAGTTCTTC. Its translation is CASSSILSYNEQFF.